This T cell receptor beta chain was identified in a study of technical replicates of blood from several donors. This clone was seen a handful of times. Germline lookup yields CDR1 MGHRA and CDR2 YSYEKL. V lost 3 bases, J lost 10 bases, and 16 bases lay in between. The CDR3 is made up of 15 amino acids. The table came from immunoSEQ multiplex PCR; TCRdb's copy has only in-frame clones and leaves some out. In the table there are 60,000 to 80,000 clones, approximately 86% of which are singletons. The chain combines TRBV4-1 with TRBJ1-6; tentatively, D is TRBD1 (5 bases). The TCR comes from a human donor in good health. Some clones in this sample may be carry-over from other donors' samples. Material: PBMCs. The CDR3 loop reads CASSHFRAWGSPLHF. CDR3 in DNA: TGCGCCAGCAGCCACTTCAGGGCCTGGGGCTCACCCCTCCACTTT.